This note documents a single T cell receptor (beta chain) sequence. Its antigen is not known. This specimen comes from a study of human T cells and chemical hapten exposure. Whole-study context: Sensitization used 2% DPC on approximately 2 cm by approximately 2 cm upper inner arm skin. Patches that contained 0.01% DPC were applied to the upper back and read at 6 days.

Using its own MiXCR run on the RACE reads, TCRdb lists one record per CDR3 protein. The table has 85,000 to 100,000 distinct CDR3 sequences, roughly 9.6% seen once; the top ten hold roughly 2.2%. Study observations and caveats: Positively correlated with patch test score were the counts of PT1 expanded TCRs. Sensitizing with DPC caused no change in TCRs above 1 in 1000 frequency.

There are 14 residues in the CDR3. The V and J ends lost 5 bases and 7 bases, in that order; junction bases with no gene match: 7. Germline V gives CDR1 SGHTA, CDR2 FQGNSA. Specified time point: patch test 2, 6 weeks after DPC sensitization. Treatment given: therapeutic diphenylcyclopropenone sensitization with weekly scalp DPC. The sequence was obtained from a middle-aged man with alopecia areata. Some clones in this sample may be carry-over from other donors' samples. Specimen: whole blood, collected in connection with sensitization to the hapten diphenylcyclopropenone (DPC). This chain joins TRBV7-2 and TRBJ2-1; 8 bases agree with TRBD1. CDR3 in amino acids: CASSPQTGVNEQFF. The CDR3 DNA reads TGTGCCAGCAGCCCGCAGACAGGGGTGAATGAGCAGTTCTTC.